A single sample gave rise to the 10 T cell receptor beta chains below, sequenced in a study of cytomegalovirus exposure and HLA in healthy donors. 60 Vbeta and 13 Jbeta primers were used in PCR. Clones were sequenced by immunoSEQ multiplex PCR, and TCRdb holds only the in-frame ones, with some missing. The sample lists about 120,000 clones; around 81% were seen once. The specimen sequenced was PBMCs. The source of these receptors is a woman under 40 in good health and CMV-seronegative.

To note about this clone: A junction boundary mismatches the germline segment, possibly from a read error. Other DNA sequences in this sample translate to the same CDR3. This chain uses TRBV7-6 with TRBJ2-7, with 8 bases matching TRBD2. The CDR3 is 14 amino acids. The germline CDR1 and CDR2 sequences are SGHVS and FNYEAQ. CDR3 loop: CASTRSGTSSEQYF. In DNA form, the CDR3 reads TGCGCCAGCACCCGTAGCGGGACTTCCTCCGAGCAGTACTTC.

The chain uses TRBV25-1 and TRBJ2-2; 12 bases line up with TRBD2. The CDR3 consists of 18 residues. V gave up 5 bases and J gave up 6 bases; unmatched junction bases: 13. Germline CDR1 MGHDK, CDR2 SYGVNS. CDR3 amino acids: CASSPPFLAGGTPGELFF. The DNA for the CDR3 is TGTGCCAGCAGTCCGCCCTTCCTAGCGGGAGGGACCCCCGGGGAGCTGTTTTTT.

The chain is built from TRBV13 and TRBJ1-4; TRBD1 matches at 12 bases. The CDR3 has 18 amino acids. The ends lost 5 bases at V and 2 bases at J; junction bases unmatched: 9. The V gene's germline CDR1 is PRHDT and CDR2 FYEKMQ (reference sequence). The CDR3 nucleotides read TGTGCCAGCAGCCTCGGGACAGGGGGCGCGAGTACTAATGAAAAACTGTTTTTT. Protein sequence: CASSLGTGGASTNEKLFF.

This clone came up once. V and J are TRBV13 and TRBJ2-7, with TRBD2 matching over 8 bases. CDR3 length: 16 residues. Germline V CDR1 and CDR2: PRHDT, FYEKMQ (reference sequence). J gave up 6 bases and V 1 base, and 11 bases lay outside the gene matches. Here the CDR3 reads CASSLARPAGVGEQYF. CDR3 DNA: TGTGCCAGCAGCTTAGCTCGGCCAGCGGGAGTAGGCGAGCAGTACTTC.

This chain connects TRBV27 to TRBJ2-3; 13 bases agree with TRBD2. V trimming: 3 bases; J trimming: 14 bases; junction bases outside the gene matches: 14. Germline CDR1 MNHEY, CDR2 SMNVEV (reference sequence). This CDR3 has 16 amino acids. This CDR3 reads CASSLPRLAGGGLLYF. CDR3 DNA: TGTGCCAGCAGTTTGCCACGACTAGCGGGAGGAGGACTTCTGTATTTT.

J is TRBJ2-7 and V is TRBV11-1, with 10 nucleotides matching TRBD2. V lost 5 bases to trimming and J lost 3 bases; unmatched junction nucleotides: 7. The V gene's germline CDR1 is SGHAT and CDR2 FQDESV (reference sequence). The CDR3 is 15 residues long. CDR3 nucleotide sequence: TGTGCCAGCAGCCCCGACCCTAGCGGGGGCTACGAGCAGTACTTC. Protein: CASSPDPSGGYEQYF. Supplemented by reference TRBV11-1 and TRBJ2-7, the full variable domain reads EAEVAQSPRYKITEKSQAVAFWCDPISGHATLYWYRQILGQGPELLVQFQDESVVDDSQLPKDRFSAERLKGVDSTLKIQPAELGDSAMYLCASSPDPSGGYEQYFGPGTRLTVT.

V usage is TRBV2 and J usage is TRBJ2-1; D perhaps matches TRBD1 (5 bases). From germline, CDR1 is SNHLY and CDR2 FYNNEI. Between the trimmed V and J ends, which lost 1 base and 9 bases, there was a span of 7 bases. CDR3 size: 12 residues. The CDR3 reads CASSEGQGEQFF. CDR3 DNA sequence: TGTGCCAGCAGTGAAGGTCAGGGTGAGCAGTTCTTC.

CDR3 sequence: CASRNPGLAGGNNEQFF. The CDR3 DNA sequence: TGTGCCAGTAGGAACCCAGGACTAGCGGGAGGGAACAATGAGCAGTTCTTC. The V call is TRBV19, the J call TRBJ2-1; 15 nucleotides match TRBD2. V shed 6 bases and J 5 bases; nucleotides not matched to a gene: 8. Per germline, CDR1 LNHDA and CDR2 SQIVND (reference sequence). The length of the CDR3 is 17 residues.

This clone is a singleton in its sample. CDR3 DNA: TGTGCCAGCAGCCTTAGCGGGAGTGGCGATGAGCAGTTCTTC. This translates into CASSLSGSGDEQFF. This rearrangement joins TRBV11-1 to TRBJ2-1, with 9 bases identical to TRBD2. Losses at the gene ends were 5 bases for V and 8 bases for J; bases not matched to a gene: 7. Germline assignment: CDR1 SGHAT and CDR2 FQDESV (reference sequence). CDR3 size: 14 residues.

CDR3 coding DNA: TGCGCCAGCAGCTTGAGAGGGTCGGATACGCAGTATTTT. Protein sequence: CASSLRGSDTQYF. The chain employs TRBV5-1 and TRBJ2-3; perhaps TRBD2 as D (5 bases). Germline V gene sequence: CDR1 SGHRS, CDR2 YFSETQ. There are 13 residues in the CDR3. V lost 1 base and J lost 6, with 9 bases in between. The full variable domain, in which reference TRBV5-1 and TRBJ2-3 provide the parts outside the CDR3, is KAGVTQTPRYLIKTRGQQVTLSCSPISGHRSVSWYQQTPGQGLQFLFEYFSETQRNKGNFPGRFSGRQFSNSRSEMNVSTLELGDSALYLCASSLRGSDTQYFGPGTRLTVL.